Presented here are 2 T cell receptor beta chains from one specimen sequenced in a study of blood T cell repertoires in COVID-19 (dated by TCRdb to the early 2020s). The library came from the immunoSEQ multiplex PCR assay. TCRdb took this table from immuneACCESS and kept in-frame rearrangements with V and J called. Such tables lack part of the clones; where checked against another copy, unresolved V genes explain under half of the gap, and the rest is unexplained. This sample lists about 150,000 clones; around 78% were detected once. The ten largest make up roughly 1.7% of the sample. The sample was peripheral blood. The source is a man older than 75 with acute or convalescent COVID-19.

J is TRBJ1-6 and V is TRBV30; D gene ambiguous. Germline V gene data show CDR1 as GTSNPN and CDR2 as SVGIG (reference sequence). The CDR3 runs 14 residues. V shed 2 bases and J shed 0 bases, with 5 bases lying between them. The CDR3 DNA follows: TGTGCCTGGAGTTCTTCCTCCTATAATTCACCCCTCCACTTT. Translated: CAWSSSSYNSPLHF.

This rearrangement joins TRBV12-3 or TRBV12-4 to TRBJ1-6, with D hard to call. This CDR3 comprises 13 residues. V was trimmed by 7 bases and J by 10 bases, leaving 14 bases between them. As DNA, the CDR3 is TGTGCCAGCAATCTAATCCTACGGTCACCCCTCCACTTT. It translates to CASNLILRSPLHF.